This T cell receptor beta chain originates from a study of molecular identifiers for immune sequencing clone quantification. This clonotype was recorded a few times. Its antigen is not known. The bulk TCR libraries were made with methods described before and with listed TCR primers. A single record per CDR3 protein comes from TCRdb applying MiXCR to the PCR reads. Among 100,000 or so distinct CDR3 sequences listed, 35% were seen once. The CDR3 has 15 residues. Germline CDR1 and CDR2: SGDLS and YYNGEE. V gave up 3 bases and J gave up 6 bases, with 17 bases separating them. General study findings and limits: Spiked-in Jurkat TCR RNA corresponding to one cell was reported as detectable against over 900,000 naive cells.

The authors sorted naive CD8 T cells as CD8+CD4-CCR7+CD45RA+. The sample consisted of naive CD8+ T cells from blood, with Jurkat cell RNA spiked in. Subset here: FACS-sorted CD8+CD4-CCR7+CD45RA+ naive T cells. This sequence joins TRBV9 and TRBJ2-3, with D possibly matching TRBD2 (5 bases). This clonotype was obtained from a human donor in good health. Some libraries in this study had Jurkat cell RNA spiked in. The CDR3 reads CASSAGLPVLDTQYF. The CDR3 DNA reads as TGTGCCAGCAGCGCCGGACTCCCCGTATTGGATACGCAGTATTTT.